This T cell receptor beta chain was captured in a study of control samples from healthy donors and cancer patients. Per germline, CDR1 SGHNT and CDR2 YENEEA. The CDR3 contains 16 residues. Trimming shortened V by 3 bases and J by 0 bases, and 11 bases separated the two germline ends. Produced via immunoSEQ multiplex PCR; TCRdb's table is partial and in-frame only. The sample shows about 55,000 clones, around 90% of them seen only once. This chain links TRBV11-3 with TRBJ2-2, with TRBD2 as a possible D gene (5 bases). Material: blood. The origin of this receptor is a man over 45 in good health. CDR3 sequence (DNA): TGTGCCAGCAGCTTGGGGAGCGTCCCGAACACCGGGGAGCTGTTTTTT. Its translation: CASSLGSVPNTGELFF.